This is a list of T cell receptor beta chains from one sample in a study of memory CD4+ T cells and cytomegalovirus serostatus. The assay was immunoSEQ multiplex PCR, and TCRdb's table has in-frame clones only and misses some. The table lists roughly 48,000 clones, over 60% of them singletons, with around 1.3% in the top ten. Material: memory CD4+ T cells from blood. The receptors stem from an adult in good health and CMV-seropositive. Each CDR3 is given with its conserved first and last residue. The order of the fields is clone size, D gene, J gene, V gene, CDR3 DNA, CDR3 protein. D genes are given only for firm matches. Expanded clones are given a class, and other clones once, few, many or no size at all.

. | TRBD2 | TRBJ2-3 | TRBV5-1 | TGCGCCAGCAGCTTCAGGGCGCCGACTAGCGTCGGCCCCACAGATACGCAGTATTTT | CASSFRAPTSVGPTDTQYF
. | TRBD2 | TRBJ2-1 | TRBV7-2 | TGTGCCAGCAGTATATCAACTAGCGGATACAATGAGCAGTTCTTC | CASSISTSGYNEQFF
. | . | TRBJ1-5 | TRBV15 | TGTGCCACCAGCAGAGACACTGCCTATCAGCCCCAGCATTTT | CATSRDTAYQPQHF
. | . | TRBJ1-5 | TRBV5-8 | TGTGCCAGCAGCTTGTCCCCGGGGACGAGCAATCAGCCCCAGCATTTT | CASSLSPGTSNQPQHF
. | TRBD1 | TRBJ2-3 | TRBV2 | TGTGCCAGCTCCTTCCTAAGACAGGGTAAACGGGATACGCAGTATTTT | CASSFLRQGKRDTQYF
. | TRBD1 | TRBJ1-1 | TRBV7-9 | TGTGCCAGCAGCATCACACAGGGGGCTGAAGCTTTCTTT | CASSITQGAEAFF
. | TRBD2 | TRBJ2-7 | TRBV28 | TGTGCCAGCAGTTTAAGCCTGACGGGACTAGCGGGAGGGCCGAACTACGAGCAGTACTTC | CASSLSLTGLAGGPNYEQYF
. | . | TRBJ1-4 | TRBV6-1 | TGTGCCAGCAGTAGCCGGAGCTTTAATGAAAAACTGTTTTTT | CASSSRSFNEKLFF
. | . | TRBJ1-2 | TRBV2 | TGTGCCAGCAGACAGGGAGACTATGGCTACACCTTC | CASRQGDYGYTF
. | . | TRBJ1-5 | TRBV6-6 | TGTGCCAGCGCAGGGGTCAGCAATCAGCCCCAGCATTTT | CASAGVSNQPQHF
. | . | TRBJ2-1 | TRBV19 | TGTGCCAGTAGTCCGGCGGGGTACAATGAGCAGTTCTTC | CASSPAGYNEQFF
. | . | TRBJ2-1 | TRBV7-9 | TGTGCCAGCAGCTTAGTCGCGGAGGGCCCTGCGCAGTTCTTC | CASSLVAEGPAQFF
. | TRBD1 | TRBJ2-1 | TRBV2 | TGTGCCAGCAGTGAACGAGGACAGGGGACAACGGAGTTCTTC | CASSERGQGTTEFF
. | TRBD1 | TRBJ2-1 | TRBV5-4 | TGTGCCAGCAGCCCCGGACAGGGGGATGGGAATGAGCAGTTCTTC | CASSPGQGDGNEQFF
. | . | TRBJ2-7 | TRBV12-5 | TGTGCTAGTGGTTTAGGGGGGTACGAGCAGTACTTC | CASGLGGYEQYF
. | TRBD1 | TRBJ2-7 | TRBV9 | TGTGCCAGCAGCGTAGGACAGGGCACGGGGGAGCAGTACTTC | CASSVGQGTGEQYF
once | . | TRBJ1-1 | TRBV18 | TGTGCCAGCTCACTAACCGACACGAGAAGGTCGAGCACTGAAGCTTTCTTT | CASSLTDTRRSSTEAFF
. | . | TRBJ1-6 | TRBV27 | TGTGCCAGCAGTTTATCCGCTCAAGCCCCAAATTCACCCCTCCACTTT | CASSLSAQAPNSPLHF
. | . | TRBJ2-7 | TRBV5-6 | TGTGCCAGCAGCTTGGGGGGCGAGCAGTACTTC | CASSLGGEQYF
. | . | TRBJ1-2 | TRBV18 | TGTGCCAGCTCACCAGCCTCTTTCGGGGCTAACTATGGCTACACCTTC | CASSPASFGANYGYTF
. | . | TRBJ1-1 | TRBV7-2 | TGTGCCAGCAGCCTCGACAGGCTTGGATCCTTGAACACTGAAGCTTTCTTT | CASSLDRLGSLNTEAFF
. | . | TRBJ1-2 | TRBV10-3 | TGTGCCATCAGCCCCCAGGGTACCTATGGCTACACCTTC | CAISPQGTYGYTF
. | . | TRBJ1-4 | TRBV7-9 | TGTGCCAGCAGCTTAGCAGGGTATAATGAAAAACTGTTTTTT | CASSLAGYNEKLFF
. | TRBD2 | TRBJ2-5 | TRBV7-6 | TGTGCCAGCAGCTTGATGTCGACCGGGAGGGCGACCCAGTACTTC | CASSLMSTGRATQYF
. | . | TRBJ1-1 | TRBV14 | TGTACCAGCAGCCCTCTGGGGATAGCGAACACTGAAGCTTTCTTT | CTSSPLGIANTEAFF
. | . | TRBJ1-1 | TRBV5-1 | TGCGCCAGCAGCTTTCCCGGGACCGCAACTGAAGCTTTCTTT | CASSFPGTATEAFF
few | . | TRBJ2-7 | TRBV30 | TGTGCCTGGAGGGTAGGGCGGGGAAACTACGAGCAGTACTTC | CAWRVGRGNYEQYF
. | . | TRBJ1-6 | TRBV5-1 | TGCGCCAGCCGTCGCGGGGAGGGGAATTCACCCCTCCACTTT | CASRRGEGNSPLHF
. | TRBD1 | TRBJ1-1 | TRBV30 | TGTGCCTATAACAGGGGCCCGAACACTGAAGCTTTCTTT | CAYNRGPNTEAFF
. | . | TRBJ2-1 | TRBV1 | TGCACCAGCAGCCAAGATCGGAGCGGGGGACTAGCGGGGGGTAGCTCCTACAATGAGCAGTTCTTC | CTSSQDRSGGLAGGSSYNEQFF
. | . | TRBJ1-2 | TRBV19 | TGTGCCAGTAGTAACGGAGAAAACCTACAAGTTGGTGGCTACACCTTC | CASSNGENLQVGGYTF
. | TRBD1 | TRBJ1-4 | TRBV5-4 | TGTGCCAGCAGCCGGACAGGGGGGATACCAACTAATGAAAAACTGTTTTTT | CASSRTGGIPTNEKLFF
. | . | TRBJ2-1 | TRBV4-2 | TGTGCCAGCAGCCAAGATAGACTAGGCAGTGAGCAGTTCTTC | CASSQDRLGSEQFF
. | . | TRBJ1-2 | TRBV5-1 | TGCGCCAGCAGCTTGGATCGTGCAGATAACTATGGCTACACCTTC | CASSLDRADNYGYTF
. | . | TRBJ2-4 | TRBV2 | TGTGCCAGCAGTGAGAACGAGCTAGCCAAAAACATTCAGTACTTC | CASSENELAKNIQYF
. | TRBD1 | TRBJ2-1 | TRBV19 | TGTGCCAGTAGTATCCTGGGGGACAGGATCTACAATGAGCAGTTCTTC | CASSILGDRIYNEQFF
. | TRBD2 | TRBJ2-2 | TRBV5-1 | TGCGCCAGCAGGCTAGCGGGATCGAACACCGGGGAGCTGTTTTTT | CASRLAGSNTGELFF
. | . | TRBJ2-2 | TRBV6-1 | TGTGCCAGCAGTGCGGGAAGACGTTCCGGGGAGCTGTTTTTT | CASSAGRRSGELFF
. | . | TRBJ2-1 | TRBV6-1 | TGTGCCAGCAGTAGAGAGGATCTCGATGAGCAGTTCTTC | CASSREDLDEQFF